The sequence of this T cell receptor (beta chain) was determined in a study of identical twins. TCRdb redid the calling of the 5' RACE reads with MiXCR, one entry per CDR3 protein. The profile shows around 250,000 distinct CDR3 sequences, about 13% of them singletons. Notes on the study in general: Abundant cord blood beta clonotypes carried fewer insertions; memory repertoires showed none. The degree of excess twin sharing was weaker in beta out-of-frame sequences.

Germline-derived CDR1 and CDR2 are SGHTS and YDEGEE. V lost 1 base to trimming and J lost 2 bases, with 10 bases between them. The CDR3 loop spans 14 amino acids. The sample holds a few counts of this clonotype. Its target is not known. The same specimen was also included in a second study, on yellow fever vaccine responses in identical twins.

The receptor was derived from a woman aged 18 to 35 in good health. V is TRBV5-8 and J is TRBJ2-7, with D hard to call. Sequenced sample: memory (CD45RO+) T cells sorted from blood. The CDR3 loop reads CASSLYRTAYEQYF. The CDR3, as DNA: TGTGCCAGCAGCTTGTACCGCACCGCCTACGAGCAGTACTTC.